The source of this T cell receptor beta chain is a study of CD8+ T cells in alopecia areata (dated by TCRdb to the late 2010s). About the investigation overall: Treated patients were enrolled in an open-label pilot trial of oral tofacitinib at 5 to 10 mg twice daily for moderate-to-severe alopecia areata. Patients received tofacitinib for 6 to 18 months and were then followed off drug for 6 months to check for delayed response and recurrence. High-throughput TCRbeta sequencing was used to examine T cell clonal expansion in alopecia areata in both the C3H/HeJ mouse model and human patients. Human TCRbeta sequencing covered scalp tissue and sorted CD4+ and CD8+ peripheral blood T cells from patchy and totalis/universalis alopecia areata patients and healthy controls. Biopsies were taken from tofacitinib-treated patients at baseline and again at 4 and 24 weeks into treatment, and several of those patients also had a later scalp biopsy. Scalp clonality was compared among normal scalp (n=4), patchy alopecia areata scalp (n=8), and alopecia totalis/universalis scalp (n=8). RNA was extracted with the PAXgene miRNA kit for fixed scalp, the miRNeasy kit for PBMCs, and the RNeasy kit for mouse skin. Amplification of TCRbeta CDR3 regions was done by immunoSEQ multiplex PCR using 35 Vbeta forward primers and 13 Jbeta reverse primers.

Study-wide findings and limitations: Compared with normal scalp, lesional scalp, particularly in alopecia totalis/universalis, had higher clonality and more expanded CD8+ clones, which suggests antigenic drive. TCR sequences shared between patients were less clear than in mice, possibly partly because of HLA diversity in the patient population. Unlike mouse skin, which is dominated by gammadelta T cells, normal human skin has resident alphabeta T cells that are also sequenced, and this complicates analysis of the scalp TCR repertoire.

Read against the paper, the sample's time point label means: baseline before oral tofacitinib. From alopecia areata patients, peripheral blood was collected along with lesional scalp punch biopsies. Scalp biopsies from humans were placed right away in PAXgene tissue containers for fixation. To prepare the library, the immunoSEQ multiplex PCR assay was applied. To provide template for TCR sequencing, every sample had RNA extracted and reverse transcribed into cDNA. SuperScript III was used for first-strand cDNA synthesis, primed with a 2:1 mix of oligo-dT and random hexamers. A synthetic immune receptor repertoire was used to measure amplification bias, and any remaining bias was corrected computationally. The original pipeline was this. Raw reads were preprocessed to remove errors, and CDR3 was defined by IMGT conventions from the conserved cysteine to phenylalanine. To get clonality, Shannon entropy was normalized by log2 of the number of productive unique TCRs and the result was subtracted from 1. CD4 or CD8 identity of scalp clones was inferred by cross-referencing scalp TCRbeta sequences with sorted blood CD4 and CD8 repertoires. As stored in TCRdb, this immuneACCESS dataset retains in-frame rearrangements with V and J assigned. A fraction of the clones does not appear; measured against another copy, unresolved V genes explain less than half of the discrepancy, and the remainder lacks a known reason. V, J and clone size reflect that table, while D and trimming were determined from the DNA. The sample table holds roughly 7,500 clones, of which 55% to 70% were seen once. About an eighth of the sample belongs to the ten largest clones.

Trimming costs V 1 base and J 0 bases, and their ends lie 12 bases apart. Including the terminal cysteine and phenylalanine, the CDR3 comprises 16 residues. Kept here is only the CDR3 DNA, which spans 48 bases and is read in frame from base 1. Sequences SGHVS (CDR1) and FQNEAQ (CDR2) are obtained from the germline V gene. This clone appeared a few times. Its antigen is not yet known. No base-level quality is on record; no much larger clone is a single base apart. Here the sequenced sample was skin, taken at week 0. This receptor was obtained from a human donor with alopecia areata. The V gene is TRBV7-8 and the J gene is TRBJ1-1; a tentative D call is TRBD1 (5 bases match). This receptor has the CDR3 CASSLGVLGVNTEAFF. DNA sequence: TGTGCCAGCAGCTTAGGGGTGTTAGGGGTGAACACTGAAGCTTTCTTT.